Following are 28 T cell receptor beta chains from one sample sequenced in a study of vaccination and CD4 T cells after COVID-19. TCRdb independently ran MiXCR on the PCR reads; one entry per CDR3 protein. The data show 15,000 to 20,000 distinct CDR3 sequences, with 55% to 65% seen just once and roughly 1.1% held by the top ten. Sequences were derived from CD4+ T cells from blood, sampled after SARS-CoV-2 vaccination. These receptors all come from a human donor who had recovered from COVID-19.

This chain's CDR3 is CASSQRPGALNYGYTF. DNA for the CDR3: TGTGCCAGCAGCCAACGACCAGGGGCCCTTAACTATGGCTACACCTTC. This chain uses TRBV9 with TRBJ1-2, with D maybe TRBD1 (6 bases). CDR1 and CDR2 from the germline V gene are SGDLS and YYNGEE. CDR3 length: 16 amino acids. Between the trimmed V and J ends, which lost 4 bases and 1 base, there was a span of 17 bases.

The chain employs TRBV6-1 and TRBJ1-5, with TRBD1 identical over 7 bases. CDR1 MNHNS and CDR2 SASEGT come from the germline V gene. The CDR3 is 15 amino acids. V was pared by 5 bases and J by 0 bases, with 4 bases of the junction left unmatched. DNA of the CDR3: TGTGCCAGCAGTCCGACAGGGAATAGCAATCAGCCCCAGCATTTT. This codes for CASSPTGNSNQPQHF.

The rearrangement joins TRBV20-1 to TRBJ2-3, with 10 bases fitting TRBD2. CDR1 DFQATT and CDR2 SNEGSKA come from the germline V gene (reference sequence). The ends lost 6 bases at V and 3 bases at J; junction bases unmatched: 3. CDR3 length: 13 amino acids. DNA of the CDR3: TGCAGTGCACGTAGCGGGAGGACAGATACGCAGTATTTT. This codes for CSARSGRTDTQYF.

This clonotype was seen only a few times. This CDR3 reads CASSLGGKQETQYF. CDR3 in DNA: TGTGCCAGCAGCTTAGGTGGGAAACAAGAGACCCAGTACTTC. The genes are TRBV11-1 and TRBJ2-5; D gene ambiguous. Deletions cut 1 base from V and 2 bases from J, with 8 bases between. CDR1 is SGHAT, CDR2 FQDESV, per germline (reference sequence). The CDR3 covers 14 residues.

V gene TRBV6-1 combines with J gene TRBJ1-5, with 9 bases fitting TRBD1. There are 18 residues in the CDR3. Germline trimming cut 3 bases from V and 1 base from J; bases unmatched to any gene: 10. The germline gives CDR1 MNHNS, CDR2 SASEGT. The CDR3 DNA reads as TGTGCCAGCAGTGATCGGGTTTTCGGGACAGGGAGCAATCAGCCCCAGCATTTT. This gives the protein CASSDRVFGTGSNQPQHF.

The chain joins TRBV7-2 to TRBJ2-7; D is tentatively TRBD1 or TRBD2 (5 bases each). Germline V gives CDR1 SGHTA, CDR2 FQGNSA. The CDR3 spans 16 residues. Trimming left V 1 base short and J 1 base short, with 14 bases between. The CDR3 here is CASSLDAGTTSYEQYF. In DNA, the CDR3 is TGTGCCAGCAGCTTAGATGCCGGGACGACTTCCTACGAGCAGTACTTC.

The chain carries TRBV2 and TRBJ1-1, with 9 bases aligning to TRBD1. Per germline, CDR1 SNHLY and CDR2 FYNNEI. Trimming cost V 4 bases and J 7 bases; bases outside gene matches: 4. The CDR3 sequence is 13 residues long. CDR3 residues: CASSATGGDEAFF. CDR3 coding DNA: TGTGCCAGCAGTGCTACAGGGGGCGATGAAGCTTTCTTT.

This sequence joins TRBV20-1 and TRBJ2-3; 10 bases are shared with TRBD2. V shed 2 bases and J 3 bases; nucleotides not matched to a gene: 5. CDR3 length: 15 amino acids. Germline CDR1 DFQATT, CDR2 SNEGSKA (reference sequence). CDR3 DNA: TGCAGTGCTAGACCAGCGGGGGGGAGGACAGATACGCAGTATTTT. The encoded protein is CSARPAGGRTDTQYF.

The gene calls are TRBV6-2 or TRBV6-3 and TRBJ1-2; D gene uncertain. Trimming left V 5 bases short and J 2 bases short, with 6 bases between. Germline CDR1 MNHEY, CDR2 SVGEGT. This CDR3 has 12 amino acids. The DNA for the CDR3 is TGTGCCAGCAGTATGATGAACTATGGCTACACCTTC. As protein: CASSMMNYGYTF.

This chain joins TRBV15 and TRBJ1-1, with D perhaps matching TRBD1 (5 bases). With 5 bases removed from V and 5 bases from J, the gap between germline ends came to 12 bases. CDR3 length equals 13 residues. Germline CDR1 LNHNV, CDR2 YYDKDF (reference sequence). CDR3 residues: CATSSRGGTEAFF. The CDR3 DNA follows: TGTGCCACCAGCTCAAGGGGCGGGACTGAAGCTTTCTTT. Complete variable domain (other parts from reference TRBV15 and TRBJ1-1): DAMVIQNPRYQVTQFGKPVTLSCSQTLNHNVMYWYQQKSSQAPKLLFHYYDKDFNNEADTPDNFQSRRPNTSFCFLDIRSPGLGDTAMYLCATSSRGGTEAFFGQGTRLTVV.

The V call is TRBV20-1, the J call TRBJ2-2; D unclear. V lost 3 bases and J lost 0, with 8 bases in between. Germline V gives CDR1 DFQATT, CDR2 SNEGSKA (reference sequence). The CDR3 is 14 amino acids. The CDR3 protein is CSARGYTNTGELFF. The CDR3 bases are TGCAGTGCTAGGGGCTATACGAACACCGGGGAGCTGTTTTTT.

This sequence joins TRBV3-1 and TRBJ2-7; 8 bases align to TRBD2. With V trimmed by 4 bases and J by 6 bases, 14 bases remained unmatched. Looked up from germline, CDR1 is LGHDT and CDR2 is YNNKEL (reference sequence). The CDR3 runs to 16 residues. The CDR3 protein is CASSPLWAGGSVEQYF. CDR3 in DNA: TGTGCCAGCAGCCCCTTGTGGGCGGGAGGTTCTGTCGAGCAGTACTTC.

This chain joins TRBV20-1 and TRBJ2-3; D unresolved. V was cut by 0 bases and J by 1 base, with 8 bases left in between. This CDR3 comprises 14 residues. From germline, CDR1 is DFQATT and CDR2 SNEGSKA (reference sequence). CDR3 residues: CSARDSSGTDTQYF. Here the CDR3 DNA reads TGCAGTGCTAGAGATTCGAGCGGCACAGATACGCAGTATTTT.

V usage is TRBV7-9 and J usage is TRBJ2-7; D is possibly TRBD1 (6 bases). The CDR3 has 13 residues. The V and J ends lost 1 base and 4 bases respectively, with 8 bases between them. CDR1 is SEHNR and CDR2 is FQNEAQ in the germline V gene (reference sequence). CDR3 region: CASSLEDRYEQYF. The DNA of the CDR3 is TGTGCCAGCAGCTTAGAGGACAGATACGAGCAGTACTTC.

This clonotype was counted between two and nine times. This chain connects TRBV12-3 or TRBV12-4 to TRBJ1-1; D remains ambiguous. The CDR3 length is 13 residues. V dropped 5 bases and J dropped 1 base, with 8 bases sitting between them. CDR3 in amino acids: CASSQQQNTEAFF. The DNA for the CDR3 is TGTGCCAGCAGTCAACAGCAGAACACTGAAGCTTTCTTT.

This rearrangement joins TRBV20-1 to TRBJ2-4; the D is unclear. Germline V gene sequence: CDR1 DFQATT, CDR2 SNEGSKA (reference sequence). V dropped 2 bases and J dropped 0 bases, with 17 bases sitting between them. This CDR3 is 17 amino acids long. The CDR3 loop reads CSARRLSARLAKNIQYF. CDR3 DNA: TGCAGTGCTAGACGACTCAGCGCAAGACTAGCCAAAAACATTCAGTACTTC.

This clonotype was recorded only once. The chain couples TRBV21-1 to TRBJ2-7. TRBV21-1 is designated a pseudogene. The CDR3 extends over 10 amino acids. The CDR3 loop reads CASPNGEQYF. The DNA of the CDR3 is TGTGCCAGCCCCAACGGCGAGCAGTACTTC.

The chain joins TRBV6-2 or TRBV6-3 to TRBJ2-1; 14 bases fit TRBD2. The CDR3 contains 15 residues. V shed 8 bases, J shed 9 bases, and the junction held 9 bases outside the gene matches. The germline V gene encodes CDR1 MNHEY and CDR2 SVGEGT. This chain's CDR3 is CASCPGLAGAGEQFF. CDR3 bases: TGTGCCAGCTGTCCGGGACTAGCGGGGGCTGGTGAGCAGTTCTTC.

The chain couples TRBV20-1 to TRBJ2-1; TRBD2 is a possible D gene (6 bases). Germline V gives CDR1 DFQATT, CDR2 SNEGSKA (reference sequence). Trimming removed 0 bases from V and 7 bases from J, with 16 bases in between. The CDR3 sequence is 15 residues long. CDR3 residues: CSARDRIRLDNEQFF. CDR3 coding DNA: TGCAGTGCTAGAGACCGAATACGACTAGATAATGAGCAGTTCTTC.

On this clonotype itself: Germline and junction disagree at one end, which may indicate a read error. The CDR3 DNA follows: TGCAGTGCTAGCCCGTCGAGGGACAGCATTCAGCCCCAGCATTTT. Translating gives CSASPSRDSIQPQHF. The rearrangement links TRBV20-1 to TRBJ1-5, with TRBD1 matching over 7 bases. Germline V gene lookup returns CDR1 DFQATT and CDR2 SNEGSKA (reference sequence). This CDR3 spans 15 amino acids.

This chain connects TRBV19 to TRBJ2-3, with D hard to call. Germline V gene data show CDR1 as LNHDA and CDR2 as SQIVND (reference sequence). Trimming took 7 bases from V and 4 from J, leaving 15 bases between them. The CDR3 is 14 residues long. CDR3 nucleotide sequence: TGTGCCAGTACCCTGAGCAGGATTGCAGATACGCAGTATTTT. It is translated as CASTLSRIADTQYF.

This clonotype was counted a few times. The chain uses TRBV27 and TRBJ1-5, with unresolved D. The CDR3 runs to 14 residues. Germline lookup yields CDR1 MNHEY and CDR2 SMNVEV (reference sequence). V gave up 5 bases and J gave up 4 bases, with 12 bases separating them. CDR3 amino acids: CASSRPGLNQPQHF. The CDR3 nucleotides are TGTGCCAGCAGTAGGCCCGGACTGAATCAGCCCCAGCATTTT.

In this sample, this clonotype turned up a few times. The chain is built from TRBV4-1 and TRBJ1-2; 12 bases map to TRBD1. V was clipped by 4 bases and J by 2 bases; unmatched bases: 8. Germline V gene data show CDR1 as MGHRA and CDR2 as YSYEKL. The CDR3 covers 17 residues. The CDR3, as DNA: TGCGCCAGCAGCCGTACCGGGACAGGGGGCTTAAACTATGGCTACACCTTC. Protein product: CASSRTGTGGLNYGYTF.

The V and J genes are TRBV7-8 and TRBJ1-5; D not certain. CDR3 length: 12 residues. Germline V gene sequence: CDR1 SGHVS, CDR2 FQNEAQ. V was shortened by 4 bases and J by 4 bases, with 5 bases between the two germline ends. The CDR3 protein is CASSSQNQPQHF. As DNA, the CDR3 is TGTGCCAGCAGCTCCCAGAATCAGCCCCAGCATTTT.

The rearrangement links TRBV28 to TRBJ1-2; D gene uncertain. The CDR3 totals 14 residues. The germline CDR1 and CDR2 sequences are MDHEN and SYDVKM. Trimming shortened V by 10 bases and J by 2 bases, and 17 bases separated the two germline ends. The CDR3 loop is CATFPRTGNYGYTF. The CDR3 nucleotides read TGTGCCACCTTTCCGAGGACTGGGAACTATGGCTACACCTTC.

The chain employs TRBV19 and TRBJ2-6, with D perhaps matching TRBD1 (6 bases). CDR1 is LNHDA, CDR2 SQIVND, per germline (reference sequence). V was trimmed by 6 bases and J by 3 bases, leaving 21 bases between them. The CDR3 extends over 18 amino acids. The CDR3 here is CASSRGPGESFGANVLTF. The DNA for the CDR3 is TGTGCCAGTAGCCGCGGCCCAGGGGAAAGCTTTGGGGCCAACGTCCTGACTTTC.

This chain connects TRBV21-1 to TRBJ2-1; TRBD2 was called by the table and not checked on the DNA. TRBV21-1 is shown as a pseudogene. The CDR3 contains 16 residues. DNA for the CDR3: TGTGCCAGCAGCAAAGCGCGGGACTCCGTCTACAATGAGCAGTTCTTC. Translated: CASSKARDSVYNEQFF.

CDR3 region: CASSLSATYGYTF. The CDR3 DNA sequence: TGTGCCAGCAGTTTATCTGCGACTTATGGCTACACCTTC. This sequence joins TRBV28 and TRBJ1-2; D is uncertain. Trimming took 1 base from V and 5 from J, leaving 8 bases between them. Per germline, CDR1 MDHEN and CDR2 SYDVKM. The CDR3 is 13 amino acids.